These 5 T cell receptor beta chains were sequenced from one sample in a study of shared clonotypes between healthy human individuals. Profiled with immunoSEQ multiplex PCR; TCRdb holds only in-frame clones, not every one. This sample has more than 400,000 clones; about 96% occur once, and the top ten carry 0.06%. Sequenced input: naive CD4+ T cells sorted from blood. The subset was: CD45RA+ positively selected. These receptors were obtained from a young woman in good health.

The V and J genes are TRBV27 and TRBJ2-1; tentative D call: TRBD2 (5 bases). Between the trimmed V and J ends, which lost 7 bases and 4 bases, there was a span of 14 bases. Germline V gene data show CDR1 as MNHEY and CDR2 as SMNVEV (reference sequence). The CDR3 runs 14 residues. The CDR3 loop is CASTMISGYNEQFF. The CDR3 nucleotides read TGTGCCAGCACAATGATCAGCGGATACAATGAGCAGTTCTTC.

CDR3: CASSIRDRAAETQYF. In DNA form, the CDR3 reads TGTGCCAGTAGTATCCGGGACAGGGCAGCAGAGACCCAGTACTTC. J is TRBJ2-5 and V is TRBV19, with 9 nucleotides matching TRBD1. V shed 3 bases, J shed 4 bases, and the junction held 6 bases outside the gene matches. The CDR3 is 15 residues long. Germline V gene sequence: CDR1 LNHDA, CDR2 SQIVND (reference sequence).

This clone was seen only once. This chain joins TRBV28 and TRBJ2-4; D is ambiguous. Deletions cut 2 bases from V and 5 bases from J, with 10 bases between. Germline lookup yields CDR1 MDHEN and CDR2 SYDVKM. This CDR3 comprises 14 residues. Here the CDR3 reads CASSLTGYQNIQYF. The CDR3 DNA sequence: TGTGCCAGCAGTTTAACCGGGTACCAAAACATTCAGTACTTC.

The CDR3 DNA is TGCAGTGCTAAGGGCTTCGGGGAGCTGTTTTTT. Its protein product is CSAKGFGELFF. The chain is built from TRBV20-1 and TRBJ2-2; D is uncertain. Germline V gene sequence: CDR1 DFQATT, CDR2 SNEGSKA (reference sequence). The CDR3 covers 11 residues. V was pared by 4 bases and J by 7 bases, with 7 bases between.

The V gene is TRBV19, the J gene TRBJ2-3; the D is unclear. Germline loops: CDR1 LNHDA, CDR2 SQIVND (reference sequence). V dropped 8 bases and J dropped 2 bases, with 8 bases sitting between them. The CDR3 totals 12 residues. The CDR3 loop reads CASGPHTDTQYF. In nucleotides, the CDR3 is TGTGCCAGTGGTCCCCACACAGATACGCAGTATTTT.